One and the same sample provided the 26 T cell receptor beta chains below, sequenced in a study of shared clonotypes between healthy human individuals. Naive CD8 populations comprised CD45RO-negative cells positively selected for CCR7, excluding terminally differentiated effector memory CD45RA+ cells. Sequencing used immunoSEQ multiplex PCR; TCRdb keeps in-frame clones, though not all of them. In the table there are millions of clones, less than 95% of which are singletons. The sequencing sample was made of naive CD8+ T cells sorted from blood. The receptors shown here come from a man younger than 35 in good health.

This chain links TRBV30 with TRBJ2-2, with D tentatively TRBD1 (6 bases). The CDR3 is 15 residues long. V lost 2 bases to trimming and J lost 4 bases, with 14 bases between them. Germline V lookup: CDR1 GTSNPN, CDR2 SVGIG (reference sequence). DNA for the CDR3: TGTGCCTGGAGTTGGGACACTGGCTTCACCGGGGAGCTGTTTTTT. This gives the protein CAWSWDTGFTGELFF.

V is TRBV19 and J is TRBJ2-4; maybe TRBD2 (6 bases). The length of the CDR3 is 14 residues. The germline V gene has CDR1 LNHDA and CDR2 SQIVND (reference sequence). The V and J ends lost 3 bases and 3 bases respectively, with 9 bases between them. CDR3: CASSMAGSKNIQYF. The CDR3 bases are TGTGCCAGTAGTATGGCGGGGAGCAAAAACATTCAGTACTTC.

This chain links TRBV14 with TRBJ2-1, with 8 bases that match TRBD1. Germline V gene lookup returns CDR1 SGHDN and CDR2 FVKESK. V lost 1 base and J lost 7; bases outside the gene matches: 3. The CDR3 is 14 amino acids. CDR3 residues: CASSQVRGHNEQFF. The CDR3 region has the DNA TGTGCCAGCAGCCAAGTCAGGGGGCATAATGAGCAGTTCTTC.

The CDR3 protein is CASSLSSPTDTQYF. CDR3 DNA sequence: TGTGCCAGCAGCTTATCGTCCCCCACAGATACGCAGTATTTT. This sequence joins TRBV7-3 and TRBJ2-3; D is uncertain. Trimming removed 2 bases from V and 2 bases from J, with 8 bases in between. The CDR3 length is 14 residues. The germline gives CDR1 SGHTA, CDR2 FQGTGA.

The genes are TRBV28 and TRBJ1-1, with 8 positions matching TRBD1. There are 16 residues in the CDR3. The ends lost 7 bases at V and 8 bases at J; junction bases unmatched: 18. Germline assignment: CDR1 MDHEN and CDR2 SYDVKM. The CDR3 DNA reads TGTGCCAGCACCGATCGCGGGCTGGGACAGGCCCAGGAAGCTTTCTTT. Amino acids: CASTDRGLGQAQEAFF. The variable domain in full, completed from reference TRBV28 and TRBJ1-1, reads DVKVTQSSRYLVKRTGEKVFLECVQDMDHENMFWYRQDPGLGLRLIYFSYDVKMKEKGDIPEGYSVSREKKERFSLILESASTNQTSMYLCASTDRGLGQAQEAFFGQGTRLTVV.

The chain recombines TRBV27 with TRBJ2-7; TRBD1 aligns across 9 bases. Germline assignment: CDR1 MNHEY and CDR2 SMNVEV (reference sequence). There are 13 residues in the CDR3. The trim removed 11 bases at V and 7 bases at J, leaving 12 bases unmatched. For the CDR3, the DNA is TGTGCCGCGGCCGGGGACAGGGTGGAGGAGCAGTACTTC. This sequence encodes CAAAGDRVEEQYF.

This chain connects TRBV7-9 to TRBJ2-7; TRBD2 matches at 14 bases. With 1 base clipped from V and 1 base from J, the junction kept 6 bases outside the gene matches. CDR3 length equals 18 residues. Germline lookup yields CDR1 SEHNR and CDR2 FQNEAQ (reference sequence). CDR3 loop: CASSLETSGRAGSYEQYF. In DNA form, the CDR3 reads TGTGCCAGCAGCTTAGAGACTAGCGGGAGGGCCGGTTCCTACGAGCAGTACTTC.

Turning to this clone: Other DNA sequences in the same sample also yield this CDR3. The chain combines TRBV5-1 with TRBJ2-6; D call uncertain. CDR1 and CDR2 (germline): SGHRS, YFSETQ. The V and J ends lost 0 bases and 0 bases respectively, with 4 bases between them. The CDR3 covers 15 residues. This chain's CDR3 is CASSLASSGANVLTF. The CDR3 bases are TGCGCCAGCAGCTTGGCCAGCTCTGGGGCCAACGTCCTGACTTTC.

The V and J genes are TRBV5-6 and TRBJ1-1; D not resolved. The CDR3 is 13 amino acids. The germline CDR1 and CDR2 sequences are SGHDT and YYEEEE. The V and J ends lost 6 bases and 6 bases respectively, with 15 bases between them. The CDR3 reads CASTYIGYSEAFF. The CDR3 nucleotides are TGTGCCAGCACCTACATTGGGTACTCTGAAGCTTTCTTT. The variable domain in full, with the rest retrieved from reference TRBV5-6 and TRBJ1-1, is DAGVTQSPTHLIKTRGQQVTLRCSPKSGHDTVSWYQQALGQGPQFIFQYYEEEERQRGNFPDRFSGHQFPNYSSELNVNALLLGDSALYLCASTYIGYSEAFFGQGTRLTVV.

The chain uses TRBV6-5 and TRBJ2-1, with D possibly matching TRBD2 (5 bases). The CDR3 is made up of 13 amino acids. The germline CDR1 and CDR2 sequences are MNHEY and SVGAGI. V was cut by 4 bases and J by 9 bases, with 13 bases left in between. The CDR3 is CASSSVGRGEQFF. Here the CDR3 DNA reads TGTGCCAGCAGTTCCGTTGGTCGGGGTGAGCAGTTCTTC.

The rearrangement links TRBV6-1 to TRBJ2-7; 11 bases agree with TRBD2. This CDR3 region has 13 residues. J gave up 3 bases and V 6 bases, and 1 base lay outside the gene matches. Germline V gene sequence: CDR1 MNHNS, CDR2 SASEGT. CDR3 sequence: CASRGLAVYEQYF. The CDR3 DNA is TGTGCCAGCAGGGGACTAGCGGTCTACGAGCAGTACTTC.

V and J are TRBV5-6 and TRBJ2-7; 14 nucleotides agree with TRBD2. V shed 4 bases, J shed 5 bases, and the junction held 5 bases outside the gene matches. The CDR3 extends over 15 amino acids. Germline values: CDR1 SGHDT, CDR2 YYEEEE. The CDR3 region has the DNA TGTGCCAGCAGCCAGGGACTAGCGGGAGCCCACGAGCAGTACTTC. Translated: CASSQGLAGAHEQYF.

The chain joins TRBV14 to TRBJ2-7, with TRBD2 as a possible D gene (6 bases). The CDR3 contains 16 residues. Trimming took 0 bases from V and 5 from J, leaving 17 bases between them. Germline CDR1 SGHDN, CDR2 FVKESK. The CDR3: CASSQDYTGVIHEQYF. The CDR3 nucleotides are TGTGCCAGCAGCCAAGATTACACGGGAGTAATCCACGAGCAGTACTTC.

V is TRBV9 and J is TRBJ2-1; 12 bases are a match to TRBD2. Germline CDR1 is SGDLS and CDR2 is YYNGEE. This CDR3 is built from 17 residues. Trimming removed 3 bases from V and 0 bases from J; junction bases left unmatched: 4. The CDR3 loop is CASSAGLAGSSYNEQFF. For the CDR3, the DNA is TGTGCCAGCAGCGCTGGACTAGCGGGATCCTCCTACAATGAGCAGTTCTTC.

This sequence joins TRBV5-6 and TRBJ2-7; 10 bases are shared with TRBD1. Germline lookup yields CDR1 SGHDT and CDR2 YYEEEE. V lost 2 bases, J lost 3 bases, and 5 bases stayed unmatched. The CDR3 contains 15 residues. As DNA, the CDR3 is TGTGCCAGCAGCTTCGGGACAGGGGTTAACTACGAGCAGTACTTC. Translating it yields CASSFGTGVNYEQYF.

This chain connects TRBV19 to TRBJ1-5, with D possibly TRBD1 on 5 matching bases. From germline, CDR1 is LNHDA and CDR2 SQIVND (reference sequence). V lost 2 bases and J 3 bases, leaving 11 bases between the germline ends. There are 15 residues in the CDR3. In DNA, the CDR3 is TGTGCCAGTAGTATATATGGGGCTGACAATCAGCCCCAGCATTTT. Protein product: CASSIYGADNQPQHF.

Only one count was recorded for this clone. The chain joins TRBV11-1 to TRBJ2-1; 11 nucleotides agree with TRBD2. Germline CDR1 and CDR2: SGHAT and FQDESV (reference sequence). The CDR3 sequence is 15 residues long. Trimming removed 4 bases from V and 7 bases from J; junction bases left unmatched: 6. The CDR3 here is CASSSRLAGRNEQFF. The DNA of the CDR3 is TGTGCCAGCAGCTCGAGACTAGCGGGGCGGAATGAGCAGTTCTTC.

CDR3 region: CASSQDLTGYYGYTF. The CDR3 DNA reads as TGCGCCAGCAGCCAAGATTTGACAGGGTACTATGGCTACACCTTC. J is TRBJ1-2 and V is TRBV4-3; 7 positions match TRBD1. Trimming cost V 0 bases and J 3 bases; bases outside gene matches: 4. Germline CDR1 reads LGHNA; CDR2 reads YSLEER. CDR3 length equals 15 residues.

This chain connects TRBV6-5 to TRBJ1-1; the D is unclear. This CDR3 is 14 amino acids long. V was pared by 4 bases and J by 4 bases, with 13 bases between. Looked up from germline, CDR1 is MNHEY and CDR2 is SVGAGI. CDR3 nucleotide sequence: TGTGCCAGCAGTTGGAGGGAGGGATTCACTGAAGCTTTCTTT. Its protein product is CASSWREGFTEAFF.

V and J are TRBV15 and TRBJ2-1; the D gene is possibly TRBD2 (5 bases). The CDR3 is 18 residues long. The germline V gene has CDR1 LNHNV and CDR2 YYDKDF (reference sequence). V was pared by 0 bases and J by 1 base, with 16 bases between. CDR3 coding DNA: TGTGCCACCAGCAGAGATTCCTCCGGGGAAGGGTCCTACAATGAGCAGTTCTTC. Protein: CATSRDSSGEGSYNEQFF. The complete variable domain, with remaining parts taken from reference TRBV15 and TRBJ2-1, reads DAMVIQNPRYQVTQFGKPVTLSCSQTLNHNVMYWYQQKSSQAPKLLFHYYDKDFNNEADTPDNFQSRRPNTSFCFLDIRSPGLGDTAMYLCATSRDSSGEGSYNEQFFGPGTRLTVL.

The chain links TRBV27 to TRBJ1-4, with D tentatively TRBD1 (6 bases). The V end was cut by 2 bases, the J end by 8 bases, with 15 bases between. Germline assignment: CDR1 MNHEY and CDR2 SMNVEV (reference sequence). This CDR3 comprises 15 residues. The CDR3 sequence is CASSLVGLRGEKLFF. The DNA for the CDR3 is TGTGCCAGCAGTTTAGTTGGCCTAAGGGGGGAAAAACTGTTTTTT.

The rearrangement uses TRBV7-8 and TRBJ1-5, with a possible D match to TRBD1 (5 bases). The ends were cut back, 1 base at V and 5 bases at J, with 21 bases in the middle. The CDR3 runs 18 residues. CDR1 and CDR2 from the germline V gene are SGHVS and FQNEAQ. The CDR3 protein is CASSLETLGVRADQPQHF. CDR3 in DNA: TGTGCCAGCAGCTTAGAAACGTTGGGGGTCCGTGCCGATCAGCCCCAGCATTTT.

The gene calls are TRBV7-2 and TRBJ2-3; tentatively, D is TRBD2 (5 bases). The CDR3 spans 14 residues. Germline CDR1 SGHTA, CDR2 FQGNSA. Deletions cut 5 bases from V and 6 bases from J, with 15 bases between. This CDR3 reads CASSPTGNTDTQYF. DNA for the CDR3: TGTGCCAGCAGCCCGACGGGGAACACGGATACGCAGTATTTT.

The chain employs TRBV19 and TRBJ1-6; D possibly corresponds to TRBD1 (5 bases). The CDR3 consists of 14 residues. Trimming stripped 5 bases from V and 16 bases from J, with 21 bases between. Germline V gene data show CDR1 as LNHDA and CDR2 as SQIVND (reference sequence). CDR3 in amino acids: CASSEDYPGRVLHF. The CDR3 bases are TGTGCCAGTAGTGAGGACTACCCGGGACGGGTGCTCCACTTT.

This chain links TRBV30 with TRBJ1-3; D is unresolved. This CDR3 region has 15 residues. V was cut by 8 bases and J by 2 bases, with 19 bases left in between. Germline V lookup: CDR1 GTSNPN, CDR2 SVGIG (reference sequence). This CDR3 reads CAPASLAPPGNTIYF. CDR3 sequence (DNA): TGTGCCCCAGCTTCCTTGGCGCCTCCTGGAAACACCATATATTTT.

Note on this clone: This sample also contains other DNA sequences that code for the same CDR3. This rearrangement joins TRBV30 to TRBJ2-7, with unresolved D. V was trimmed by 2 bases and J by 1 base, leaving 6 bases between them. This CDR3 has 12 amino acids. The germline gives CDR1 GTSNPN, CDR2 SVGIG (reference sequence). CDR3 sequence reads: CAWSTVSYEQYF. CDR3 nucleotides: TGTGCCTGGAGTACCGTTTCCTACGAGCAGTACTTC.